This T cell receptor (beta chain) was sequenced in a study of neurological immune-mediated disorders. Study at large: Relapsing-remitting forms accounted for about 90% of the 34 multiple sclerosis patients and secondary progressive forms for 3. Study-wide results and caveats: Multiple sclerosis, the disease with the least TCR clonal expansion, fell below healthy controls, whereas HTLV-1-associated myelopathy showed the most.

This clonotype was picked up many times. Antigen unknown. CDR3 size: 15 residues. Trimming pared 6 bases from V and 4 bases from J, leaving 19 bases between. Germline CDR1 reads MDHEN; CDR2 reads SYDVKM. TCRdb analysed the 5' RACE reads with MiXCR anew, one entry per CDR3 protein. The table includes about 60,000 distinct CDR3 sequences, approximately 3.9% detected once. This receptor was identified in a man younger than 40 with multiple sclerosis. The chain uses TRBV28 and TRBJ2-7; D tentatively fits TRBD1 or TRBD2 (6 bases each). Sample: PBMCs. CDR3 nucleotides: TGTGCCAGCAGCCAAGGACAGCCCGGAGGGTACGAGCAGTACTTC. It yields the protein CASSQGQPGGYEQYF.